The 20 T cell receptor beta chains reported below all come from one sample, sequenced in a study of blood T cells in healthy people across ages. The second PCR ran roughly 7 to 12 cycles with a sample-barcoded 5' primer and J-beta primers. TCRdb re-called the 5' RACE reads through MiXCR, storing one row per CDR3 protein. The data hold 1.5 million to 2 million distinct CDR3 sequences, with roughly 50% observed a single time. Sequenced sample: blood. These TCRs come from a woman aged 40-49 years in good health.

V usage is TRBV29-1 and J usage is TRBJ2-2, with TRBD1 as a possible D gene (5 bases). The V end was cut by 4 bases, the J end by 4 bases, with 10 bases between. From germline, CDR1 is SQVTM and CDR2 ANQGSEA. CDR3 size: 13 residues. CDR3 sequence (DNA): TGCAGCGTTGGAAGGACACTCACCGGGGAGCTGTTTTTT. Protein product: CSVGRTLTGELFF.

The rearrangement links TRBV29-1 to TRBJ2-1; 11 nucleotides agree with TRBD1. With 2 bases clipped from V and 9 bases from J, the junction kept 9 bases outside the gene matches. This CDR3 region has 15 residues. Per germline, CDR1 SQVTM and CDR2 ANQGSEA. CDR3 region: CSVETRDRGIGEQFF. In DNA form, the CDR3 reads TGCAGCGTTGAAACCCGGGACAGGGGGATCGGTGAGCAGTTCTTC.

The gene calls are TRBV6-4 and TRBJ2-3; D uncertain. The V end lost 0 bases, the J end lost 3 bases, and 10 bases lay between the germline ends. The CDR3 totals 15 residues. Germline V CDR1 and CDR2: MRHNA, SNTAGT. The CDR3 nucleotides are TGTGCCAGCAGTGACTCTGCGTTGCGTACAGATACGCAGTATTTT. Residues: CASSDSALRTDTQYF.

The chain carries TRBV20-1 and TRBJ2-1, with D maybe TRBD2 (6 bases). The CDR3 totals 14 residues. Looked up from germline, CDR1 is DFQATT and CDR2 is SNEGSKA (reference sequence). V was pared by 4 bases and J by 0 bases, with 10 bases between. The CDR3 DNA follows: TGCAGTGCTATATCCGGGGGCTCCTACAATGAGCAGTTCTTC. Amino acid sequence: CSAISGGSYNEQFF.

Points on this clonotype: This clone may be a read error of a much larger clone one base away. The chain recombines TRBV5-5 with TRBJ2-4; a weak D match, TRBD1 (6 bases). The CDR3 length is 15 residues. Germline loops: CDR1 SGHKS, CDR2 YYEKEE (reference sequence). The CDR3 DNA reads as TGTGCCAGCAGCTTTTCAAGGGACACCAAAGACATTCAGTACTTC. It codes for CASSFSRDTKDIQYF. The variable domain in full, with the rest retrieved from reference TRBV5-5 and TRBJ2-4, is DAGVTQSPTHLIKTRGQQVTLRCSPISGHKSVSWYQQVLGQGPQFIFQYYEKEERGRGNFPDRFSARQFPNYSSELNVNALLLGDSALYLCASSFSRDTKDIQYFGAGTRLSVL.

This chain links TRBV4-1 with TRBJ2-3; the D gene is possibly TRBD2 (5 bases). V was clipped by 4 bases and J by 3 bases, with 11 bases between them. The V gene's germline CDR1 is MGHRA and CDR2 YSYEKL. There are 14 residues in the CDR3. This CDR3 reads CASSRELVTDTQYF. CDR3 sequence (DNA): TGCGCCAGCAGCCGAGAACTAGTTACAGATACGCAGTATTTT.

The chain is built from TRBV7-8 and TRBJ1-6; D perhaps matches TRBD1 (6 bases). Germline CDR1 SGHVS, CDR2 FQNEAQ. The CDR3 consists of 16 residues. Between the trimmed V and J ends, which lost 4 bases and 11 bases, there was a span of 21 bases. CDR3 sequence: CASSSLAFGGSTPLHF. CDR3 nucleotide sequence: TGTGCCAGCAGCTCGCTAGCGTTCGGGGGCTCTACACCCCTCCACTTT.

This rearrangement joins TRBV10-3 to TRBJ2-5, with 12 bases lining up with TRBD1. TRBJ2-7 matches the DNA end more closely, so the J call is doubtful. The germline gives CDR1 ENHRY, CDR2 SYGVKD. This CDR3 has 15 residues. CDR3 nucleotide sequence: TGTGCCATCAGTTCGGGACAGGGGGCCTCCTACGAGCAGTACTTC. Amino acid sequence: CAISSGQGASYEQYF.

The genes are TRBV28 and TRBJ2-7, with D tentatively TRBD1 (6 bases). Trimming stripped 5 bases from V and 7 bases from J, with 12 bases between. Germline V CDR1 and CDR2: MDHEN, SYDVKM. The CDR3 runs to 12 residues. Here the CDR3 DNA reads TGTGCCAGCAGTAACAGGGTAAATGAGCAGTACTTC. This translates into CASSNRVNEQYF. Full variable domain (missing parts from reference TRBV28 and TRBJ2-7): DVKVTQSSRYLVKRTGEKVFLECVQDMDHENMFWYRQDPGLGLRLIYFSYDVKMKEKGDIPEGYSVSREKKERFSLILESASTNQTSMYLCASSNRVNEQYFGPGTRLTVT.

The V and J genes are TRBV6-2 or TRBV6-3 and TRBJ2-3, with TRBD2 matching over 11 bases. The CDR3 spans 15 residues. Germline V lookup: CDR1 MNHEY, CDR2 SVGEGT. The V segment lost 6 bases and the J segment 4 bases; nucleotides outside the gene matches: 6. CDR3 sequence reads: CASRLAGGLADTQYF. The CDR3 DNA reads TGTGCCAGCAGATTAGCGGGGGGGCTCGCAGATACGCAGTATTTT.

V gene TRBV24-1 combines with J gene TRBJ2-1, with TRBD2 identical over 7 bases. This CDR3 has 14 amino acids. V lost 5 bases and J lost 9; bases outside the gene matches: 9. Germline CDR1 KGHDR, CDR2 SFDVKD. The CDR3 spells CATSVDSWGGEQFF. The CDR3 coding sequence is TGTGCCACCAGTGTAGACTCCTGGGGGGGTGAGCAGTTCTTC.

The V call is TRBV13, the J call TRBJ1-4; the D gene is possibly TRBD1 (5 bases). Trimming took off 5 bases at V and 8 bases at J, with 24 bases between the two ends. Per the germline V gene, CDR1 is PRHDT and CDR2 is FYEKMQ (reference sequence). The CDR3 has 17 amino acids. CDR3 amino acids: CASSLWTRGTTREKLFF. The CDR3 DNA sequence: TGTGCCAGCAGCCTTTGGACTCGGGGCACAACCAGAGAAAAACTGTTTTTT.

The chain couples TRBV9 to TRBJ2-3; D is perhaps TRBD1 (5 bases). The CDR3 has 15 amino acids. Germline V gene data show CDR1 as SGDLS and CDR2 as YYNGEE. Trimming removed 4 bases from V and 0 bases from J, with 12 bases in between. In DNA, the CDR3 is TGTGCCAGCAGCCAGTTTAGGGGTAGCACAGATACGCAGTATTTT. Translated: CASSQFRGSTDTQYF.

This clonotype has more than one count but fewer than ten. This chain uses TRBV7-2 with TRBJ1-6, with D perhaps TRBD1 (5 bases). This CDR3 is built from 14 residues. Looked up from germline, CDR1 is SGHTA and CDR2 is FQGNSA. The ends were cut back, 5 bases at V and 4 bases at J, with 9 bases in the middle. CDR3 in amino acids: CASSRDPYNSPLHF. CDR3 DNA: TGTGCCAGCAGCCGGGACCCATATAATTCACCCCTCCACTTT.

The rearrangement links TRBV29-1 to TRBJ2-1; tentative D call: TRBD1 (6 bases). The CDR3 covers 11 residues. Germline CDR1 is SQVTM and CDR2 is ANQGSEA. The ends were cut back, 7 bases at V and 7 bases at J, with 11 bases in the middle. Here the CDR3 reads CSALQGNEQFF. The CDR3 DNA is TGCAGCGCATTACAGGGAAATGAGCAGTTCTTC.

The chain has TRBV4-1 and TRBJ1-4; D remains ambiguous. Germline V gene data show CDR1 as MGHRA and CDR2 as YSYEKL. The V end was cut by 4 bases, the J end by 8 bases, with 17 bases between. The CDR3 has 15 amino acids. The CDR3 reads CASSPLGQRHEKLFF. The CDR3 DNA is TGCGCCAGCAGCCCCCTGGGTCAGCGGCACGAAAAACTGTTTTTT.

CDR3 sequence reads: CASGSPGQDSSRGQYF. The CDR3 nucleotides read TGTGCCAGCGGTTCCCCCGGACAGGATTCGTCCAGAGGGCAGTACTTC. The chain links TRBV28 to TRBJ2-5, with TRBD1 matching 7 bases. V shed 8 bases, J shed 11 bases, and the junction held 23 bases outside the gene matches. CDR1 is MDHEN and CDR2 is SYDVKM in the germline V gene. There are 16 residues in the CDR3.

This rearrangement joins TRBV6-5 to TRBJ2-3; D may correspond to TRBD1 or TRBD2 (5 bases each). The CDR3 is 11 amino acids. Trimming removed 7 bases from V and 8 bases from J, with 10 bases in between. Germline values: CDR1 MNHEY, CDR2 SVGAGI. For the CDR3, the DNA is TGTGCCAGCACCAATGGGGGTACGCAGTATTTT. This sequence encodes CASTNGGTQYF.

This sequence joins TRBV28 and TRBJ1-2, with D perhaps TRBD1 (6 bases). V lost 7 bases and J lost 8, with 11 bases in between. Germline V gives CDR1 MDHEN, CDR2 SYDVKM. This CDR3 comprises 11 residues. The CDR3 region has the DNA TGTGCCAGCACCGGGGGGGCCGGCTACACCTTC. Its protein is CASTGGAGYTF.

This rearrangement joins TRBV4-1 to TRBJ1-2; D gene unclear. The CDR3 consists of 15 residues. Germline V CDR1 and CDR2: MGHRA, YSYEKL. V shed 3 bases and J shed 4 bases, with 15 bases lying between them. CDR3 residues: CASSQAGGRSYGYTF. The CDR3 DNA reads TGCGCCAGCAGCCAGGCCGGCGGGAGAAGCTATGGCTACACCTTC.